These 18 T cell receptor beta chains share one sample of origin, sequenced in a study of breast tumors, draining lymph nodes, adjacent tissues. One entry per CDR3 protein results from TCRdb running MiXCR on the multiplex PCR reads. The sample records about 150,000 distinct CDR3 sequences, about a fifth being singletons. Breast cancer patients provided tissue from their axillary draining lymph nodes. Input material: axillary lymph node tissue. Receptors were obtained from a female donor with breast cancer. Some clones in this sample may be carry-over from other donors' samples.

At least ten counts were recorded for this clonotype. J is TRBJ2-1 and V is TRBV3-1, with D possibly being TRBD2 (5 bases). The V gene's germline CDR1 is LGHDT and CDR2 YNNKEL (reference sequence). The CDR3 sequence is 16 residues long. The ends were cut back, 4 bases at V and 7 bases at J, with 20 bases in the middle. CDR3 in DNA: TGTGCCAGCAGCCCCCGGGAACAACTAGTGGGGAATGAGCAGTTCTTC. Protein sequence: CASSPREQLVGNEQFF.

The sample holds many counts of this clonotype. V gene TRBV20-1 combines with J gene TRBJ2-2, with 10 bases lining up with TRBD1. CDR1 and CDR2 from the germline V gene are DFQATT and SNEGSKA (reference sequence). The V segment lost 5 bases and the J segment 3 bases; nucleotides outside the gene matches: 6. This CDR3 is 15 amino acids long. This CDR3 reads CSAGTGTGDTGELFF. The CDR3 DNA follows: TGCAGTGCTGGGACCGGGACAGGGGACACCGGGGAGCTGTTTTTT.

There are many counts of this clonotype. DNA for the CDR3: TGTGCCAGCAGCTTAGTGGGACTAGATTTCGCGAACACCGGGGAGCTGTTTTTT. Amino acid sequence: CASSLVGLDFANTGELFF. This rearrangement joins TRBV7-8 to TRBJ2-2; 8 positions match TRBD2. Trimming cost V 1 base and J 0 bases; bases outside gene matches: 7. The CDR3 is 18 residues long. Germline V gives CDR1 SGHVS, CDR2 FQNEAQ.

In its sample, this clonotype was seen many times. J is TRBJ2-2 and V is TRBV7-8; 12 nucleotides agree with TRBD1. The ends lost 2 bases at V and 7 bases at J; junction bases unmatched: 2. Germline CDR1 and CDR2: SGHVS and FQNEAQ. The CDR3 is made up of 15 amino acids. CDR3 coding DNA: TGTGCCAGCAGCTTACGGGACAGGGGGCTCGGGGAGCTGTTTTTT. Translating it yields CASSLRDRGLGELFF.

This clonotype has only a few counts. With a much larger clone just one base away, this may be a read error. The chain employs TRBV12-3 or TRBV12-4 and TRBJ1-6; tentatively, D is TRBD1 (6 bases). The CDR3 loop spans 14 amino acids. The V and J ends lost 2 bases and 9 bases respectively, with 11 bases between them. CDR3 bases: TGTGCCAGCAGTTTAACAGGGTCTAGTTCACCCCTCCACTTT. Its translation: CASSLTGSSSPLHF.

This chain links TRBV7-2 with TRBJ2-5; D gene ambiguous. CDR1 SGHTA and CDR2 FQGNSA come from the germline V gene. There are 13 residues in the CDR3. V lost 5 bases to trimming and J lost 4 bases, with 11 bases between them. The CDR3 DNA sequence: TGTGCCAGCAGCCTCCGGGCCTTAGAGACCCAGTACTTC. Encoded protein: CASSLRALETQYF.

The chain links TRBV5-1 to TRBJ2-1; the D is unclear. V was shortened by 0 bases and J by 0 bases, with 16 bases between the two germline ends. Germline lookup yields CDR1 SGHRS and CDR2 YFSETQ. The CDR3 contains 18 residues. The CDR3 region is CASSLGGRKTNSYNEQFF. The CDR3 DNA reads TGCGCCAGCAGCTTGGGCGGTAGAAAAACCAACTCCTACAATGAGCAGTTCTTC. Using reference TRBV5-1 and TRBJ2-1 for the parts outside the CDR3, the full variable domain is KAGVTQTPRYLIKTRGQQVTLSCSPISGHRSVSWYQQTPGQGLQFLFEYFSETQRNKGNFPGRFSGRQFSNSRSEMNVSTLELGDSALYLCASSLGGRKTNSYNEQFFGPGTRLTVL.

In the case of this clonotype: The conserved phenylalanine or tryptophan normally closing the CDR3 is absent here, so this likely arose from a read error. The chain combines TRBV30 with TRBJ2-1; no firm D call. The CDR3 sequence is 12 residues long. Germline loops: CDR1 GTSNPN, CDR2 SVGIG (reference sequence). V lost 1 base, J lost 6 bases, and 7 bases lay in between. The CDR3 region has the DNA TGTGCCTGGAGTGCAATTACCAATGAGCAGTTCGTC. Translated, it gives CAWSAITNEQFV.

This clonotype was counted only a few times. This chain's CDR3 is CASSFLPARSYNEQFF. In DNA form, the CDR3 reads TGTGCCAGCAGTTTCCTCCCTGCTAGGTCCTACAATGAGCAGTTCTTC. This chain uses TRBV28 with TRBJ2-1; D gene unclear. V lost 3 bases to trimming and J lost 1 base, with 13 bases between them. The V gene's germline CDR1 is MDHEN and CDR2 SYDVKM. This CDR3 comprises 16 residues.

This clonotype was counted a few times. An end of the junction differs from the germline gene, which may be a read error. This rearrangement joins TRBV7-7 to TRBJ2-1; D is tentatively TRBD1 or TRBD2 (6 bases each). Germline assignment: CDR1 SSHAT and CDR2 FNYEAQ (reference sequence). This CDR3 has 15 amino acids. The CDR3 sequence is CAGSPKGGSYNEQFF. The CDR3 DNA reads as TGTGCCGGCAGCCCTAAGGGGGGCTCCTACAATGAGCAGTTCTTC. Full variable domain (remainder filled in from reference TRBV7-7 and TRBJ2-1): GAGVSQSPRYKVTKRGQDVTLRCDPISSHATLYWYQQALGQGPEFLTYFNYEAQPDKSGLPSDRFSAERPEGSISTLTIQRTEQRDSAMYRCAGSPKGGSYNEQFFGPGTRLTVL.

A remark on this clonotype: It may be a read error: a sequence one base away is much more abundant. The final CDR3 position lacks the conserved phenylalanine or tryptophan, pointing to a likely read error. The gene calls are TRBV20-1 and TRBJ1-4; no firm D call. The CDR3 totals 12 residues. The V and J ends lost 7 bases and 4 bases respectively, with 10 bases between them. CDR1 DFQATT and CDR2 SNEGSKA come from the germline V gene (reference sequence). This CDR3 is CSVGLNNEKLFY. The DNA of the CDR3 is TGCAGTGTAGGGCTGAATAATGAAAAACTGTTTTAT.

Points on this clonotype: A clone one base away is much larger, so this may be a read error. This chain joins TRBV27 and TRBJ2-7, with D possibly TRBD1 on 6 matching bases. Deletions cut 4 bases from V and 5 bases from J, with 12 bases between. The germline V gene has CDR1 MNHEY and CDR2 SMNVEV (reference sequence). This CDR3 has 13 residues. DNA of the CDR3: TGTGCCAGCAGTTACAAACAGGGCAACGAGCAGTACTTC. Residues: CASSYKQGNEQYF.

This clonotype was found many times. V usage is TRBV19 and J usage is TRBJ2-6, with D possibly matching TRBD1 (5 bases). Per the germline V gene, CDR1 is LNHDA and CDR2 is SQIVND (reference sequence). The CDR3 has 15 residues. V lost 4 bases and J lost 2, with 9 bases in between. The CDR3 loop reads CASSTQGTGANVLTF. The CDR3 DNA sequence: TGTGCCAGTAGTACCCAGGGTACTGGGGCCAACGTCCTGACTTTC.

This clonotype was recorded once. A much larger clone differs from this one at a single base, so this may be a read error. J is TRBJ2-5 and V is TRBV5-4; no firm D call. Germline V gives CDR1 SGHNT, CDR2 YYREEE (reference sequence). CDR3 length: 13 residues. Trimming pared 3 bases from V and 3 bases from J, leaving 9 bases between. CDR3 protein: CASSSDQEETQYF. CDR3 nucleotides: TGTGCCAGCAGCTCGGACCAAGAAGAGACCCAGTACTTC.

This clonotype has at least ten counts. The chain has TRBV7-3 and TRBJ2-3, with TRBD2 identical over 8 bases. This CDR3 contains 16 residues. The V and J ends lost 6 bases and 4 bases, in that order; junction bases with no gene match: 12. Germline lookup yields CDR1 SGHTA and CDR2 FQGTGA. The CDR3 loop reads CASSPGGLAVSDTQYF. CDR3 nucleotides: TGTGCCAGCAGTCCGGGAGGACTAGCTGTCTCAGATACGCAGTATTTT.

This clonotype was counted many times. V is TRBV5-4 and J is TRBJ1-6, with D hard to call. Trimming left V 3 bases short and J 17 bases short, with 15 bases between. CDR3 length: 12 residues. Germline-derived CDR1 and CDR2 are SGHNT and YYREEE (reference sequence). CDR3 sequence (DNA): TGTGCCAGCAGCTCGATTACCGGGCCCTTCCACTTT. It specifies CASSSITGPFHF.

V is TRBV29-1 and J is TRBJ2-7, with D possibly matching TRBD2 (5 bases). The V end lost 6 bases, the J end lost 4 bases, and 16 bases lay between the germline ends. Germline V CDR1 and CDR2: SQVTM, ANQGSEA. The CDR3 has 13 residues. CDR3 in DNA: TGCAGCGTAGGTGGGGAGCCCTTATACGAGCAGTACTTC. It encodes CSVGGEPLYEQYF.

This clonotype was counted many times. This chain links TRBV2 with TRBJ2-7; unclear D gene. The CDR3 is 14 residues long. The V and J ends lost 9 bases and 0 bases respectively, with 15 bases between them. CDR1 SNHLY and CDR2 FYNNEI come from the germline V gene. Here the CDR3 reads CASKKAYLSYEQYF. The CDR3 region has the DNA TGTGCCAGTAAGAAGGCTTACCTCTCCTACGAGCAGTACTTC.